This T cell receptor beta chain was found in a study of cytomegalovirus exposure and HLA in healthy donors. Overall study findings and caveats: The later analysis indicated that the majority of CMV-associated TCR beta chains appeared HLA-restricted. Only CMV serostatus was available as immune exposure information. Overall, under 200 TCR beta chains were annotated as cytomegalovirus-associated.

Germline CDR1 and CDR2: SEHNR and FQNEAQ (reference sequence). V was trimmed by 6 bases and J by 2 bases, leaving 4 bases between them. CDR3 length: 12 residues. As for this clone: Its target is unknown.

The PCR ran on 60 Vbeta and 13 Jbeta primers. The assay was immunoSEQ multiplex PCR, and TCRdb's table has in-frame clones only and misses some. The sample shows about 200,000 clones, 86% of them seen only once. The chain has TRBV7-9 and TRBJ2-2; no definite D call. Sequencing input: PBMCs. The sequence was obtained from a woman under 40 in good health and CMV-seronegative. The CDR3 DNA follows: TGTGCCAGCAGTCTTAACACCGGGGAGCTGTTTTTT. This sequence encodes CASSLNTGELFF.